This T cell receptor beta chain was captured by sequencing in a study of T cells in Graves' hyperthyroidism and ophthalmopathy. Regarding the study as a whole: Before onset, by a median of about six months, the model predicted ophthalmopathy.

This CDR3 has 15 residues. The germline V gene has CDR1 SGHVS and CDR2 FQNEAQ. The ends lost 4 bases at V and 1 base at J; junction bases unmatched: 5. Cells are PBMCs isolated from 9 to 10 ml of fresh blood. TCR beta CDR3 regions were amplified from RNA. The TCR CDR3 first-round RT-PCR relied on the HTBI primer set. TCRdb processed the multiplex PCR reads anew with MiXCR; each CDR3 protein has one entry. The sample records about half a million distinct CDR3 sequences, 16% being singletons. This clonotype was seen many times. Antigen: not known. The receptor was isolated from a woman aged 25 to 45 with Graves' ophthalmopathy. The sample consisted of blood. This chain connects TRBV7-8 to TRBJ1-1; 8 nucleotides match TRBD1. The CDR3 bases are TGTGCCAGCAGCTCCCCCGGGACAGGGAACACTGAAGCTTTCTTT. Its translation: CASSSPGTGNTEAFF. Together with reference TRBV7-8 and TRBJ1-1, the CDR3 gives the full variable domain: GAGVSQSPRYKVAKRGQDVALRCDPISGHVSLFWYQQALGQGPEFLTYFQNEAQLDKSGLPSDRFFAERPEGSVSTLKIQRTQQEDSAVYLCASSSPGTGNTEAFFGQGTRLTVV.